The present T cell receptor (beta chain) was sequenced within a study of PD-1 blockade in classical Hodgkin lymphoma. For this clone: Its specificity is unknown.

General study points: Why repertoires differed is undefined; disease activity or prior therapy possibly contributed.

Germline V gives CDR1 SGHAT, CDR2 FQNNGV. The CDR3 spans 16 residues. Trimming removed 4 bases from V and 4 bases from J; junction bases left unmatched: 4. Generated by immunoSEQ multiplex PCR, the TCRdb table keeps only in-frame clones and is missing some. The table lists about 64,000 clones, 85% to 95% of them singletons. Time point specified: cycle 4 day 1 (C4D1), after six to seven weeks of nivolumab. Each and every patient relapsed after autologous stem cell transplantation, and patients got differing brentuximab vedotin exposure. The chain carries TRBV11-2 and TRBJ2-3; TRBD2 matches 14 bases. Source: peripheral blood mononuclear cells (PBMCs), taken before the fourth cycle of nivolumab. This receptor was taken from a human donor with classical Hodgkin lymphoma. The CDR3 spells CASSSRLAGGADTQYF. DNA for the CDR3: TGTGCCAGCAGCTCCCGACTAGCGGGAGGGGCAGATACGCAGTATTTT.